This T cell receptor (beta chain) was captured by sequencing in a study of shared clonotypes between healthy human individuals. The CDR3 contains 16 residues. The germline V and J ends were trimmed by 4 bases and 1 base, with 17 bases remaining between them. Germline loops: CDR1 LGHNA, CDR2 YNFKEQ. Study-wide results and caveats: About 5% was the fraction of naive CD4 clonotypes found shared across a few donors.

As to this clone: Its specificity is not known.

Terminally differentiated effector memory CD45RA+ cells were left out of the naive CD8 fraction, which was CD45RO-negative and positively selected for CCR7. Produced via immunoSEQ multiplex PCR; TCRdb's table is partial and in-frame only. The data contain about 2.1 million clones, 90% to 95% of them singletons. Material for sequencing was naive CD8+ T cells from PBMCs. The chain is built from TRBV4-2 and TRBJ2-7; D is ambiguous. This receptor was obtained from a man aged 18 to 35 in good health. Some clones in this sample may be carry-over from other donors' samples. The CDR3 DNA is TGTGCCAGCAGCCTAGACCCGGAGTTGATGTCCTACGAGCAGTACTTC. It encodes CASSLDPELMSYEQYF.